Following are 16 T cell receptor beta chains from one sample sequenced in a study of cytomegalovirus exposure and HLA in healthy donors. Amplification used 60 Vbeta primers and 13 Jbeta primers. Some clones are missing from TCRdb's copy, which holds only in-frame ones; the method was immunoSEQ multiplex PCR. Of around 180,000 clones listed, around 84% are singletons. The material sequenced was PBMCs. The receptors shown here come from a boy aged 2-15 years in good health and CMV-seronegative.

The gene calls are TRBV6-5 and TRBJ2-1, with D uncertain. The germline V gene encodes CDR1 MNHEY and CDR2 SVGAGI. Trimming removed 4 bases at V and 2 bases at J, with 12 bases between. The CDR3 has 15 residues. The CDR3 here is CASSSTSWAYNEQFF. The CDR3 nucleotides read TGTGCCAGCAGTTCGACAAGTTGGGCCTACAATGAGCAGTTCTTC.

The CDR3 DNA sequence: TGTGCCAGCAGTGCTAGCGGGGGGCAAGAGACCCAGTACTTC. Translating gives CASSASGGQETQYF. V gene TRBV6-1 combines with J gene TRBJ2-5; TRBD2 matches 11 bases. V shed 4 bases and J 2 bases; nucleotides not matched to a gene: 0. CDR1 is MNHNS and CDR2 is SASEGT in the germline V gene. The CDR3 has 14 residues.

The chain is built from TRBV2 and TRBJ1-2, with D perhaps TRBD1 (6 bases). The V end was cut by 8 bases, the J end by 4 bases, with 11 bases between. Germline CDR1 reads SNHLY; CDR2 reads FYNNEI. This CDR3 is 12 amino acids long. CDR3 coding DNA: TGTGCCAGCCAGGACAGTTTCTATGGCTACACCTTC. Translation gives CASQDSFYGYTF.

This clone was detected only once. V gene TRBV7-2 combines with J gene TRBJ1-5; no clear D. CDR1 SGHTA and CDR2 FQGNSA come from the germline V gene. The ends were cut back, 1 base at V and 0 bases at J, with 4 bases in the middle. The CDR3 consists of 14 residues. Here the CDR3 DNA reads TGTGCCAGCAGCTTAGTCGGTAGCAATCAGCCCCAGCATTTT. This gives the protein CASSLVGSNQPQHF. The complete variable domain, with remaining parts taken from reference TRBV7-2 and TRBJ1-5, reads GAGVSQSPSNKVTEKGKDVELRCDPISGHTALYWYRQSLGQGLEFLIYFQGNSAPDKSGLPSDRFSAERTGGSVSTLTIQRTQQEDSAVYLCASSLVGSNQPQHFGDGTRLSIL.

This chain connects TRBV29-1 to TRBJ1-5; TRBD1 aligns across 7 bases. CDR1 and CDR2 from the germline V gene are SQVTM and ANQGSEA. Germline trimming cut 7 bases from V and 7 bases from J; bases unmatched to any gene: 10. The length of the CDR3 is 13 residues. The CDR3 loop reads CSARTGPSQPQHF. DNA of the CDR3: TGCAGCGCCAGGACAGGCCCTTCCCAGCCCCAGCATTTT. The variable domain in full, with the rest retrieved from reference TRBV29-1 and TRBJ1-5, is SAVISQKPSRDICQRGTSLTIQCQVDSQVTMMFWYRQQPGQSLTLIATANQGSEATYESGFVIDKFPISRPNLTFSTLTVSNMSPEDSSIYLCSARTGPSQPQHFGDGTRLSIL.

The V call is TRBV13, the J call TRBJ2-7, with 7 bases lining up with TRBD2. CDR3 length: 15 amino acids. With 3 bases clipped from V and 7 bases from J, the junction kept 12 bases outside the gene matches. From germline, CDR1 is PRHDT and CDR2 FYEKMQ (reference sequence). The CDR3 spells CASSFQASGSWEQYV. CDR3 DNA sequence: TGTGCCAGCAGCTTTCAGGCTAGCGGTTCTTGGGAGCAGTACGTC.

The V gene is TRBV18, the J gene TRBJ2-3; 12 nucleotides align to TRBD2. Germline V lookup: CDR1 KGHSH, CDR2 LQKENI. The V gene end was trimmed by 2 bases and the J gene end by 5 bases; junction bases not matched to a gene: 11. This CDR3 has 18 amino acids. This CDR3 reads CASSPGVLAGGQGDTQYF. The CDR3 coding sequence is TGTGCCAGCTCACCAGGAGTCCTAGCGGGAGGGCAGGGAGATACGCAGTATTTT.

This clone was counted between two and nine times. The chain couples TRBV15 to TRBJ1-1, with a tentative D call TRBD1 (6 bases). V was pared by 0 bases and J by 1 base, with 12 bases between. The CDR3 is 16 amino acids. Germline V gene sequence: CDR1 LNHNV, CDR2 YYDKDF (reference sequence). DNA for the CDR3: TGTGCCACCAGCAGAGATAGGGGCAGGGGGAACACTGAAGCTTTCTTT. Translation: CATSRDRGRGNTEAFF.

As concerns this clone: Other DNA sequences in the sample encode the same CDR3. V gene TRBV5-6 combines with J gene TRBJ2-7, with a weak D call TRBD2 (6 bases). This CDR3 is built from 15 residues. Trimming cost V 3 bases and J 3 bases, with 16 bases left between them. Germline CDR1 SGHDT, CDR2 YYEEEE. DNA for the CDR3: TGTGCCAGCAGCTGGGGGTGGACGGGAGACTACGAGCAGTACGTC. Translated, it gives CASSWGWTGDYEQYV.

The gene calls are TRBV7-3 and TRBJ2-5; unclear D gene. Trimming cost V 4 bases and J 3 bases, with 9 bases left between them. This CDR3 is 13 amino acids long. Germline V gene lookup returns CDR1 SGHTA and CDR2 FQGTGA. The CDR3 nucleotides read TGTGCCAGCAGCTCCGGAGCAAAAGAGACCCAGTACTTC. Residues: CASSSGAKETQYF.

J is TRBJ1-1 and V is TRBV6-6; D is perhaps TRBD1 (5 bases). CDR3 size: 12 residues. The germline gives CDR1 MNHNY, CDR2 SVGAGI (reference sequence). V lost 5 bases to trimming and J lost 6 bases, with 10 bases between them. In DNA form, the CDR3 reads TGTGCCAGCAGTAGGGGTTCGGCTGAAGCTTTCTTT. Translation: CASSRGSAEAFF.

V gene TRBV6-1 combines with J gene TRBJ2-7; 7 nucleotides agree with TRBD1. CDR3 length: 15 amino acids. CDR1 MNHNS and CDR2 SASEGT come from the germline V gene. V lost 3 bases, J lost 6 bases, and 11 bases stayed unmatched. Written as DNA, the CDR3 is TGTGCCAGCAGTGATCCGTTTCTACAGGGGTCCGAGCAGTACGTC. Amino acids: CASSDPFLQGSEQYV.

This CDR3 reads CASSPDRGTDTQYF. In nucleotides, the CDR3 is TGTGCCAGCAGCCCTGACAGGGGCACAGATACGCAGTATTTT. J is TRBJ2-3 and V is TRBV5-4; 7 bases agree with TRBD1. This CDR3 is built from 14 residues. V shed 4 bases, J shed 1 base, and the junction held 3 bases outside the gene matches. Germline CDR1 reads SGHNT; CDR2 reads YYREEE (reference sequence). The entire variable domain, with the rest obtained from reference TRBV5-4 and TRBJ2-3, is as follows: ETGVTQSPTHLIKTRGQQVTLRCSSQSGHNTVSWYQQALGQGPQFIFQYYREEENGRGNFPPRFSGLQFPNYSSELNVNALELDDSALYLCASSPDRGTDTQYFGPGTRLTVL.

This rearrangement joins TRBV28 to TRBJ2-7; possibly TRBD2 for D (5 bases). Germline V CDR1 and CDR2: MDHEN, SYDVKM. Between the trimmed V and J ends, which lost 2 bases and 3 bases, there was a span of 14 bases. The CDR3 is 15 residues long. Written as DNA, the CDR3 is TGTGCCAGCAGTTTAGTATTCCGGGATCGCTACGAGCAGTACTTC. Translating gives CASSLVFRDRYEQYF.

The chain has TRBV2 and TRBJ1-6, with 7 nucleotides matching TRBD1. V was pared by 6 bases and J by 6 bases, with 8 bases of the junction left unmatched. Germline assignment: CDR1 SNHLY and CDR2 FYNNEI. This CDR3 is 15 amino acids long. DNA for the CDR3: TGTGCCAGCAGGGTCTGGACAGGCCTTAATTCACCCCTCCACTTT. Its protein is CASRVWTGLNSPLHF.

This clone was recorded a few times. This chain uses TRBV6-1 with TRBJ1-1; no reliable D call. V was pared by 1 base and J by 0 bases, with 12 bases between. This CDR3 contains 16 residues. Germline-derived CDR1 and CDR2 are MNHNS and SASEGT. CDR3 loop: CASSEVSWEMNTEAFF. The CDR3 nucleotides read TGTGCCAGCAGTGAAGTTTCATGGGAGATGAACACTGAAGCTTTCTTT.